A single sample is the source of the 23 T cell receptor beta chains below, sequenced in a study of spatial heterogeneity in lung cancer. General observations from the study: Mutation counts in tumors were tracked by counts of expanded intratumoral alpha and beta TCRs.

TCRdb reprocessed the 5' RACE reads with MiXCR, giving one entry per CDR3 protein. The sample shows thousands of distinct CDR3 sequences, roughly 31% of them seen only once. Their target antigens are unknown. The time point: sample taken at primary tumor resection. The sample was lung tumor tissue, taken at surgery. The receptors stem from a male donor with early-stage non-small cell lung cancer.

V and J are TRBV7-2 and TRBJ2-7, with unresolved D. V shed 0 bases and J shed 1 base, with 7 bases lying between them. CDR1 is SGHTA and CDR2 is FQGNSA in the germline V gene. The CDR3 is 14 amino acids. The CDR3 region is CASSLAYQSYEQYF. The CDR3 DNA reads TGTGCCAGCAGCTTAGCCTATCAGTCCTACGAGCAGTACTTC.

Ten or more counts support this clonotype. V gene TRBV28 combines with J gene TRBJ2-5; no clear D. V was clipped by 5 bases and J by 0 bases, with 7 bases between them. CDR3 length equals 13 residues. The V gene's germline CDR1 is MDHEN and CDR2 SYDVKM. The CDR3 sequence is CASSTAYQETQYF. CDR3 nucleotide sequence: TGTGCCAGCAGTACAGCGTACCAAGAGACCCAGTACTTC.

This chain joins TRBV19 and TRBJ1-5; 8 nucleotides align to TRBD1. The junction had 7 bases not matched to a gene; V was cut back by 3 bases and J by 6 bases. The CDR3 has 15 residues. Germline CDR1 and CDR2: LNHDA and SQIVND (reference sequence). CDR3 nucleotides: TGTGCCAGTAGTATCCATGGACAGGGTGTTCAGCCCCAGCATTTT. Protein product: CASSIHGQGVQPQHF.

V is TRBV28 and J is TRBJ2-5; tentatively, D is TRBD1 (6 bases). The ends were cut back, 6 bases at V and 1 base at J, with 18 bases in the middle. Germline V gene sequence: CDR1 MDHEN, CDR2 SYDVKM. The CDR3 consists of 16 residues. The DNA of the CDR3 is TGTGCCAGCAGCACAGCCGGGACAAGGAGCCAAGAGACCCAGTACTTC. This gives the protein CASSTAGTRSQETQYF.

This clonotype is medium-sized within its sample. The chain joins TRBV29-1 to TRBJ1-2; the D is unclear. CDR1 and CDR2 (germline): SQVTM, ANQGSEA. CDR3 size: 12 residues. V was shortened by 1 base and J by 8 bases, with 11 bases between the two germline ends. The CDR3 loop reads CSVEGYREGYTF. The CDR3 DNA follows: TGCAGCGTTGAAGGCTACAGAGAGGGCTACACCTTC.

This chain connects TRBV4-3 to TRBJ2-7; D possibly corresponds to TRBD2 (6 bases). V lost 1 base, J lost 3 bases, and 13 bases lay in between. The germline V gene has CDR1 LGHNA and CDR2 YSLEER. CDR3 size: 15 residues. As DNA, the CDR3 is TGCGCCAGCAGCCAAGGACGGACTATATTCTACGAGCAGTACTTC. Translating gives CASSQGRTIFYEQYF.

By frequency in the sample, this clonotype is medium-sized. The chain links TRBV7-2 to TRBJ2-4, with D uncertain. Per the germline V gene, CDR1 is SGHTA and CDR2 is FQGNSA. The CDR3 spans 14 residues. V lost 3 bases, J lost 5 bases, and 11 bases lay in between. CDR3 sequence reads: CASSFGPPQNIQYF. Here the CDR3 DNA reads TGTGCCAGCAGCTTCGGACCCCCCCAAAACATTCAGTACTTC.

This clonotype is labeled medium-sized. The J gene is TRBJ2-3, the V gene TRBV5-1, with 14 nucleotides matching TRBD2. Trimming removed 4 bases from V and 0 bases from J; junction bases left unmatched: 7. The CDR3 consists of 18 residues. Germline-derived CDR1 and CDR2 are SGHRS and YFSETQ. The CDR3 sequence is CASSTGTSGSASTDTQYF. Here the CDR3 DNA reads TGCGCCAGCAGCACCGGGACTAGCGGGAGTGCTAGCACAGATACGCAGTATTTT.

The chain is built from TRBV7-3 and TRBJ2-5; possibly TRBD1 or TRBD2 for D (5 bases each). The V and J ends lost 5 bases and 1 base respectively, with 8 bases between them. This CDR3 region has 13 residues. Germline CDR1 SGHTA, CDR2 FQGTGA. CDR3 protein: CASSPGTQETQYF. The DNA of the CDR3 is TGTGCCAGCAGCCCCGGGACCCAAGAGACCCAGTACTTC.

In this sample, this clonotype turned up a few times. The chain has TRBV5-5 and TRBJ1-5; 8 bases align to TRBD1. Per the germline V gene, CDR1 is SGHKS and CDR2 is YYEKEE (reference sequence). The CDR3 loop spans 15 amino acids. Trimming at V came to 4 bases and at J to 6 bases, leaving 9 bases not matched to a gene. Here the CDR3 reads CASSRSTGDAQPQHF. CDR3 coding DNA: TGTGCCAGCAGCCGGTCGACAGGGGATGCTCAGCCCCAGCATTTT.

This clonotype is medium-sized in the sample. The chain uses TRBV18 and TRBJ2-5, with D possibly being TRBD1 or TRBD2 (5 bases each). The CDR3 is 14 residues long. The V gene's germline CDR1 is KGHSH and CDR2 LQKENI. V gave up 1 base and J gave up 5 bases, with 11 bases separating them. CDR3 sequence reads: CASSPRQSGETQYF. Here the CDR3 DNA reads TGTGCCAGCTCACCACGACAGTCGGGGGAGACCCAGTACTTC.

In this sample, this clonotype turned up a few times. The rearrangement joins TRBV7-9 to TRBJ2-3; 7 bases fit TRBD1. The CDR3 sequence is 14 residues long. Germline CDR1 is SEHNR and CDR2 is FQNEAQ (reference sequence). J was trimmed by 5 bases and V by 11 bases; bases with no gene match: 13. This chain's CDR3 is CAGGQAGHRDTQYF. The CDR3 bases are TGTGCCGGAGGACAGGCCGGGCATAGAGATACGCAGTATTTT. Drawing the rest from reference TRBV7-9 and TRBJ2-3, the complete variable domain is DTGVSQNPRHKITKRGQNVTFRCDPISEHNRLYWYRQTLGQGPEFLTYFQNEAQLEKSRLLSDRFSAERPKGSFSTLEIQRTEQGDSAMYLCAGGQAGHRDTQYFGPGTRLTVL.

This clonotype has ten or more counts. The rearrangement joins TRBV4-3 to TRBJ1-4; no definite D call. V was trimmed by 0 bases and J by 4 bases, leaving 15 bases between them. Germline CDR1 and CDR2: LGHNA and YSLEER. This CDR3 is built from 17 residues. The CDR3 region has the DNA TGCGCCAGCAGCCAAGACGGGTCACACGAAATTAATGAAAAACTGTTTTTT. This translates into CASSQDGSHEINEKLFF.

The J gene is TRBJ2-7, the V gene TRBV29-1; 15 nucleotides align to TRBD2. V was pared by 1 base and J by 8 bases, with 9 bases of the junction left unmatched. Germline-derived CDR1 and CDR2 are SQVTM and ANQGSEA. The CDR3 runs 16 residues. CDR3 nucleotide sequence: TGCAGCGTTGAAGGCGGACTAGCGGGAGGGCCTGATAAGCAGTACTTC. Its protein is CSVEGGLAGGPDKQYF.

The chain links TRBV7-9 to TRBJ1-5, with 10 bases matching TRBD1. V gave up 4 bases and J gave up 5 bases; unmatched junction bases: 5. This CDR3 comprises 15 residues. Germline loops: CDR1 SEHNR, CDR2 FQNEAQ (reference sequence). CDR3 sequence: CASSSRDRGDQPQHF. The CDR3 DNA reads TGTGCCAGCAGCTCCCGGGACAGGGGTGATCAGCCCCAGCATTTT.

This clonotype ranks as medium-sized (0.01 to 0.1%). J is TRBJ1-1 and V is TRBV2; D not certain. The CDR3 totals 11 residues. Germline V lookup: CDR1 SNHLY, CDR2 FYNNEI. Trimming removed 6 bases from V and 8 bases from J, with 10 bases in between. The CDR3 nucleotides read TGTGCCAGCAGCCCCGAGAGCGAAGCTTTCTTT. Encoded protein: CASSPESEAFF.

CDR3 nucleotides: TGTGCCAGTAGTATAGGTGGACCGCCTCACGAGCAGTACTTC. This sequence encodes CASSIGGPPHEQYF. The rearrangement links TRBV19 to TRBJ2-7; D is ambiguous. The germline V and J ends were trimmed by 1 base and 5 bases, with 12 bases remaining between them. The CDR3 runs 14 residues. The germline V gene has CDR1 LNHDA and CDR2 SQIVND (reference sequence).

By share, this clonotype ranks as medium-sized. The CDR3, as DNA: TGTGCCAGCAGTCTTCGGGGGCAAGCTTTCTTT. It specifies CASSLRGQAFF. This chain connects TRBV6-1 to TRBJ1-1, with TRBD1 as a possible D gene (6 bases). V dropped 5 bases and J dropped 9 bases, with 10 bases sitting between them. Germline-derived CDR1 and CDR2 are MNHNS and SASEGT. The CDR3 sequence is 11 residues long.

This clonotype was counted at least ten times. J is TRBJ1-1 and V is TRBV20-1; the D gene is possibly TRBD1 (5 bases). This CDR3 has 13 amino acids. V gave up 5 bases and J gave up 3 bases, with 13 bases separating them. The germline gives CDR1 DFQATT, CDR2 SNEGSKA (reference sequence). CDR3 amino acids: CSAPVGDDTEAFF. The CDR3 DNA reads TGCAGTGCTCCCGTAGGGGACGACACTGAAGCTTTCTTT.

This clonotype is medium-sized in the sample. This chain links TRBV24-1 with TRBJ2-7; no firm D call. Germline values: CDR1 KGHDR, CDR2 SFDVKD. The CDR3 is 11 amino acids. The V end lost 5 bases, the J end lost 9 bases, and 10 bases lay between the germline ends. The CDR3 DNA reads TGTGCCACCAGTGTAGGCTCCGTGCAGTACTTC. It codes for CATSVGSVQYF.

By frequency in the sample, this clonotype is medium-sized. The chain recombines TRBV20-1 with TRBJ1-1; D might be TRBD1 (6 bases). Looked up from germline, CDR1 is DFQATT and CDR2 is SNEGSKA (reference sequence). Trimming removed 6 bases from V and 7 bases from J, with 15 bases in between. The CDR3 is 12 residues long. The CDR3 loop is CSAGQPPYEAFF. In DNA, the CDR3 is TGCAGTGCCGGACAGCCCCCTTATGAAGCTTTCTTT.

This clonotype is classed as medium-sized (0.01 to 0.1%). The chain couples TRBV29-1 to TRBJ2-2; D is perhaps TRBD2 (5 bases). Germline assignment: CDR1 SQVTM and CDR2 ANQGSEA. CDR3 length: 12 residues. Trimming left V 7 bases short and J 3 bases short, with 9 bases between. CDR3 sequence (DNA): TGCAGCGCTCTGCGGGACACCGGGGAGCTGTTTTTT. This encodes CSALRDTGELFF.

This sequence joins TRBV28 and TRBJ2-2, with 13 bases identical to TRBD2. CDR1 and CDR2 (germline): MDHEN, SYDVKM. The junction had 5 bases not matched to a gene; V was cut back by 3 bases and J by 7 bases. The CDR3 runs to 16 residues. The chain's CDR3 is CASSLGLAGYGGELFF. Here the CDR3 DNA reads TGTGCCAGCAGTTTGGGACTAGCGGGGTACGGCGGGGAGCTGTTTTTT.